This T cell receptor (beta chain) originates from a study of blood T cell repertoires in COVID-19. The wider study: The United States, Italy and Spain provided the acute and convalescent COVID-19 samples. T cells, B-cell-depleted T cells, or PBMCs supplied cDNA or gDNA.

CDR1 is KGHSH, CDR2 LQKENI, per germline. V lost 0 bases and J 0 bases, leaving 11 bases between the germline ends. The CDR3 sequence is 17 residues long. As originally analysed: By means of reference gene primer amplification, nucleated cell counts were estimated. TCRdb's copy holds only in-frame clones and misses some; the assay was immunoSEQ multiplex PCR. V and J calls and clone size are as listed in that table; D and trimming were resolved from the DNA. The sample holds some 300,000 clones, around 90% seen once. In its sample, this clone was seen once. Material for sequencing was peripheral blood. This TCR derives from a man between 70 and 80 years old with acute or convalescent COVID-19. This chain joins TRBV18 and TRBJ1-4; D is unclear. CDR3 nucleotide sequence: TGTGCCAGCTCACCACCCCCCTCAACTGCAACTAATGAAAAACTGTTTTTT. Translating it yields CASSPPPSTATNEKLFF.